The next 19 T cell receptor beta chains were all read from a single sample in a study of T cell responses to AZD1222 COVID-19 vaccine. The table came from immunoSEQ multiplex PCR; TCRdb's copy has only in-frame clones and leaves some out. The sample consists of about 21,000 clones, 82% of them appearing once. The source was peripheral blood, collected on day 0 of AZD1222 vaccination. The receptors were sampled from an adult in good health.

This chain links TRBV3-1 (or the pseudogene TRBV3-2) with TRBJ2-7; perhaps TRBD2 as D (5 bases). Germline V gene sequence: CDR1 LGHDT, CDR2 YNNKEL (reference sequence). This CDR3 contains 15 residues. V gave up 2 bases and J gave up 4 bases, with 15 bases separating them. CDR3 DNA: TGTGCCAGCAGCCAAAGCCTAGCCCAAGCTTACGAGCAGTACTTC. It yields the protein CASSQSLAQAYEQYF.

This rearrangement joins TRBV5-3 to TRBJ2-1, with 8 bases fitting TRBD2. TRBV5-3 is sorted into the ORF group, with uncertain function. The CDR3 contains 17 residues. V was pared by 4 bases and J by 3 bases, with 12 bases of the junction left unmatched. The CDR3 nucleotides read TGTGCCAGAAGCCCTCATTGGGCGGGAGGCGACTACAATGAGCAGTTCTTC. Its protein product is CARSPHWAGGDYNEQFF.

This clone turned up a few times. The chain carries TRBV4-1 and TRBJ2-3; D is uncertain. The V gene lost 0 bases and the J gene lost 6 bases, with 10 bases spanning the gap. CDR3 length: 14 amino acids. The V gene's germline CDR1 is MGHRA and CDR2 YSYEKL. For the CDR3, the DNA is TGCGCCAGCAGCCAAGAGCCCGCCAGGGATACGCAGTATTTT. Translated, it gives CASSQEPARDTQYF.

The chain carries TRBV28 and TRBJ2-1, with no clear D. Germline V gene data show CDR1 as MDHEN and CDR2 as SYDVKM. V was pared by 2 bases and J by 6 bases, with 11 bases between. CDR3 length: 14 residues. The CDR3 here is CASSLIAGFNEQFF. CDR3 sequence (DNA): TGTGCCAGCAGTTTAATTGCCGGGTTCAATGAGCAGTTCTTC.

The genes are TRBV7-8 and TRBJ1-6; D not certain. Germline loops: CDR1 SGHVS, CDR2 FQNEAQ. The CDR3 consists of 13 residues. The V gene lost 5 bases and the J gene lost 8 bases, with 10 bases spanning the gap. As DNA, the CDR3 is TGTGCCAGCAGCCCGCAACCCGATTCACCCCTCCACTTT. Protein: CASSPQPDSPLHF.

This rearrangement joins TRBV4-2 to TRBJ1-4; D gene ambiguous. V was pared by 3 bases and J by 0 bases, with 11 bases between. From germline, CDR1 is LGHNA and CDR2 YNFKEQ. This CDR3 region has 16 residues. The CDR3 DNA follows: TGTGCCAGCAGCCAGACATACCGGGCAACTAATGAAAAACTGTTTTTT. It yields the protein CASSQTYRATNEKLFF.

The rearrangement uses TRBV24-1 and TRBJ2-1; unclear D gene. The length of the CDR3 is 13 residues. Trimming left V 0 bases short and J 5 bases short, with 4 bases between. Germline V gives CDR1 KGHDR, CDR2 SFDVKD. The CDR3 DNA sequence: TGTGCCACCAGTGATTTGGCGGACAATGAGCAGTTCTTC. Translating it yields CATSDLADNEQFF.

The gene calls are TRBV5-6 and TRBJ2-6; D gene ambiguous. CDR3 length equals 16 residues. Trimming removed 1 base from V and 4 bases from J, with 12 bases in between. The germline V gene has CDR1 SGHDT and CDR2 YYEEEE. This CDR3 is CASSLFGGSGANVLTF. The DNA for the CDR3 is TGTGCCAGCAGCTTGTTTGGTGGATCCGGGGCCAACGTCCTGACTTTC.

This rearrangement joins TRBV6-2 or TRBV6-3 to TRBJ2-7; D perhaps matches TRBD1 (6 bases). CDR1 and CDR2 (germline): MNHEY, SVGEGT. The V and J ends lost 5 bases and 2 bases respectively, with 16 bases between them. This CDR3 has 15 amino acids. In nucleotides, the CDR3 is TGTGCCAGCAGTCAGAGCGTCCAGGGGACCTACGAGCAGTACTTC. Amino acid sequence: CASSQSVQGTYEQYF.

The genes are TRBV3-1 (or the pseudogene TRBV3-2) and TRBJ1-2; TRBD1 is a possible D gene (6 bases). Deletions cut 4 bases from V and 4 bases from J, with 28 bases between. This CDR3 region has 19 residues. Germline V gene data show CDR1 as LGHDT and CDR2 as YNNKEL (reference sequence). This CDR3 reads CASSPPLGGGAQNPYGYTF. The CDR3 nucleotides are TGTGCCAGCAGCCCCCCCCTGGGTGGGGGGGCGCAGAACCCCTATGGCTACACCTTC.

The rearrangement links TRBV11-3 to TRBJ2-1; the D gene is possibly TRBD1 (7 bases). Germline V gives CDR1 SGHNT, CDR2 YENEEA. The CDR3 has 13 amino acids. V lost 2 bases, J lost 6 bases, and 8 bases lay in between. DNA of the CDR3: TGTGCCAGCAGCTTACAGGGGGGCAATGAGCAGTTCTTC. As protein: CASSLQGGNEQFF.

The CDR3 is CASSSRTGPDQPQHF. The DNA of the CDR3 is TGTGCCAGCAGCTCCAGGACAGGGCCGGATCAGCCCCAGCATTTT. The chain recombines TRBV7-2 with TRBJ1-5; 8 bases agree with TRBD1. V lost 4 bases, J lost 5 bases, and 7 bases stayed unmatched. Looked up from germline, CDR1 is SGHTA and CDR2 is FQGNSA. The CDR3 contains 15 residues.

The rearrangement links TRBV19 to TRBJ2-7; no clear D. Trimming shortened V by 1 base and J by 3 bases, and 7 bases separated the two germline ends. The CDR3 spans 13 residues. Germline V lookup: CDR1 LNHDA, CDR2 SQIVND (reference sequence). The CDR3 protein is CASSIGPGYEQYF. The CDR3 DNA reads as TGTGCCAGTAGTATAGGACCCGGCTACGAGCAGTACTTC.

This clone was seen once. The CDR3 coding sequence is TGTGCCACCAGTGAGGCGGTCGGGACCCAGTACTTC. It yields the protein CATSEAVGTQYF. The rearrangement joins TRBV24-1 to TRBJ2-5; D gene unclear. The CDR3 runs 12 residues. V lost 4 bases, J lost 7 bases, and 9 bases lay in between. Germline values: CDR1 KGHDR, CDR2 SFDVKD.

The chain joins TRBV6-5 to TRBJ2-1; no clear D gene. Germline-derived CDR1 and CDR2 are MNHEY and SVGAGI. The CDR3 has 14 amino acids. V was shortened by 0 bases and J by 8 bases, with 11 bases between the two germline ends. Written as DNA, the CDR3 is TGTGCCAGCAGTTACTCGCAAGGGTGGGATGAGCAGTTCTTC. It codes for CASSYSQGWDEQFF.

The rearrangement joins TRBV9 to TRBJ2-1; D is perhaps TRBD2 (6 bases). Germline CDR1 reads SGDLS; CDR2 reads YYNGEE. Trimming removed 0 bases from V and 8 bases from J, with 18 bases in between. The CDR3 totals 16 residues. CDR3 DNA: TGTGCCAGCAGCGTAGCTCCGAGCGGGCTGGAGGATGAGCAGTTCTTC. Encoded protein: CASSVAPSGLEDEQFF.

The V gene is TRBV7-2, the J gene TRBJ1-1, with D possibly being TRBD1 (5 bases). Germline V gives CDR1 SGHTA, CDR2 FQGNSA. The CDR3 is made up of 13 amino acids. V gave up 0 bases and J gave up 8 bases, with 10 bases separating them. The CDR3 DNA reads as TGTGCCAGCAGCTTAGCGGGGAAGGGGGAAGCTTTCTTT. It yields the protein CASSLAGKGEAFF.

The CDR3 loop is CASSSPTGLGQETQYF. CDR3 in DNA: TGTGCCAGCTCATCCCCGACAGGGCTGGGACAAGAGACCCAGTACTTC. The chain is built from TRBV18 and TRBJ2-5, with 7 bases aligning to TRBD1. Germline V CDR1 and CDR2: KGHSH, LQKENI. The CDR3 covers 16 residues. V lost 5 bases, J lost 2 bases, and 11 bases stayed unmatched.

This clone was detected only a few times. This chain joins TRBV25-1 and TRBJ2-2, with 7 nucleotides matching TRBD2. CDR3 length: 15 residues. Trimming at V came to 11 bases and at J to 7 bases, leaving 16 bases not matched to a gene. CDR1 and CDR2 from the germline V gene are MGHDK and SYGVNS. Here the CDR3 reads CAGMGDPRGVGELFF. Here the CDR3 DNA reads TGTGCCGGTATGGGGGATCCCCGGGGGGTCGGGGAGCTGTTTTTT.